Detailed here is one T cell receptor beta chain. No antigen is known for it. The data derive from a study of T cells in Graves' hyperthyroidism and ophthalmopathy. The study, taken as a whole, reports: A model built on 13 V-J features separated ophthalmopathy from stable hyperthyroidism. Before onset, by a median of approximately 6.2 months, the model predicted ophthalmopathy.

Researchers took RNA transcripts and amplified the TCR beta CDR3 regions from them. The TCR CDR3 was amplified in a first-round RT-PCR using the HTBI primer set. From the multiplex PCR reads, TCRdb called clonotypes with MiXCR, one entry per CDR3 protein. The sample includes roughly 640,000 distinct CDR3 sequences, approximately 16% seen only once; the top ten take around 3.5%. The sequence derives from a woman in her thirties or forties with Graves' ophthalmopathy. What was sequenced was blood.

The CDR3 DNA is TGTGCCAGCATCGAGGGGCCGAACACCGGGGAGCTGTTTTTT. It yields the protein CASIEGPNTGELFF. The chain employs TRBV28 and TRBJ2-2; D is perhaps TRBD1 or TRBD2 (5 bases each). This CDR3 is built from 14 residues. V dropped 7 bases and J dropped 0 bases, with 9 bases sitting between them. Germline assignment: CDR1 MDHEN and CDR2 SYDVKM.